This T cell receptor (beta chain) was captured in a study of T cell clones after liver transplantation. As for the study in general: Immunosuppression withdrawal was tried within 2 years after liver transplantation in this trial. General study points: Graft donor-reactive T cells possibly entered the graft instead of undergoing deletion. Donor-reactive sequences fell more than third party-reactive ones, suggesting partial deletion. In a couple of subjects, few donor cells limited the measurable donor-reactive repertoire.

Profiled with immunoSEQ multiplex PCR; TCRdb holds only in-frame clones, not every one. The sample lists some 9,200 clones, approximately 68% occurring once. As regards this clone: Antigen unknown.

The CDR3 loop spans 13 amino acids. CDR1 MNHEY and CDR2 SMNVEV come from the germline V gene (reference sequence). Trimming took off 7 bases at V and 4 bases at J, with 13 bases between the two ends. This TCR derives from a human patient who received a liver transplant. Part of the T cells may come from the graft donor. This specimen consisted of CD8+ T cells from blood, obtained at the approximately 15-month timepoint. The chain has TRBV27 and TRBJ1-1; a possible D gene is TRBD1 (5 bases). Here the CDR3 reads CASNRGLGTEAFF. For the CDR3, the DNA is TGTGCCAGCAATCGGGGCTTGGGCACTGAAGCTTTCTTT.